This T cell receptor beta chain came from a study of early T cells in non-severe SARS-CoV-2 infection. This clonotype was counted many times. Its target is not known. Points from the study as a whole: Comparison of clonotypes with VDJdb favored anti-spike CD8 responses while missing private and CD4 specificities.

CDR1 is LGHDT, CDR2 YNNKEL, per germline (reference sequence). The ends were cut back, 1 base at V and 0 bases at J, with 6 bases in the middle. The length of the CDR3 is 15 residues. Each CDR3 protein gets one entry after TCRdb re-called the 5' RACE reads with MiXCR. The sample yields 20,000 to 30,000 distinct CDR3 sequences, 4% to 5% seen once. The rearrangement joins TRBV3-1 to TRBJ2-2; D ambiguous. The sequenced material came from whole blood. This receptor was identified in an adult who was a healthcare worker with PCR-confirmed SARS-CoV-2 infection or an uninfected control (not recorded which). The CDR3 sequence is CASSQVLANTGELFF. The CDR3 DNA is TGTGCCAGCAGCCAAGTCCTAGCGAACACCGGGGAGCTGTTTTTT. The full variable domain, rest sourced from reference TRBV3-1 and TRBJ2-2, is DTAVSQTPKYLVTQMGNDKSIKCEQNLGHDTMYWYKQDSKKFLKIMFSYNNKELIINETVPNRFSPKSPDKAHLNLHINSLELGDSAVYFCASSQVLANTGELFFGEGSRLTVL.